The T cell receptor beta chain under discussion was sequenced for a study of OX40 agonist ivuxolimab in advanced cancers. Across the whole study: While on treatment, patients had intravenous ivuxolimab at 0.01 to 10 mg/kg every 2 weeks. Having had anti-PD-1, anti-PD-L1 or anti-CTLA-4 therapy before was allowed, and roughly 40% had some.

This table comes from immunoSEQ multiplex PCR, and its TCRdb copy is limited to in-frame clones, with some not included. Of about 58,000 clones listed, around four fifths are singletons. For this clone: Its antigen is not identified.

CDR3 size: 15 residues. V was pared by 2 bases and J by 9 bases, with 17 bases between. Germline assignment: CDR1 MNHNS and CDR2 SASEGT. Autoimmune disease history or systemic immunosuppression barred patients. Overall study results and limits: Clones of CD4+ and CD8+ blood T cells grew by week 6 at doses of 0.1 to 3.0 mg/kg.

The TCR originated in an adult with an advanced solid tumor such as melanoma, head and neck, liver or kidney cancer. The J gene is TRBJ1-5, the V gene TRBV6-1; D perhaps matches TRBD1 (6 bases). Sequences were derived from CD4+ or CD8+ T cells sorted from blood, sampled in a trial of the OX40 agonist ivuxolimab. The CDR3: CASSERGGAQGPQHF. CDR3 sequence (DNA): TGTGCCAGCAGTGAAAGGGGGGGGGCCCAGGGGCCCCAGCATTTT.